This is a list of T cell receptor beta chains from one sample in a study of long-term antiretroviral therapy in people with HIV. Generated by immunoSEQ multiplex PCR, the TCRdb table keeps only in-frame clones and is missing some. The sample carries 20,000 to 25,000 clones, over 80% recorded once. Sequenced material: unsorted PBMCs, taken 1.6 years after starting antiretroviral therapy. These receptors were obtained from a man in his forties with HIV. The CDR3 runs from the conserved cysteine through the conserved F or W. D genes are given only for firm matches.

DNA: TGTGCCTGGGGGAGGCCCTCCGGGGGTAATGAAAAACTGTTTTTT
CDR3: CAWGRPSGGNEKLFF
D: -
V: TRBV30
J: TRBJ1-4

DNA: TGCGCCAGCAGCGTGGGGGGGGTCAATCAGCCCCAGCATTTT
CDR3: CASSVGGVNQPQHF
D: -
V: TRBV5-1
J: TRBJ1-5

DNA: TGTGCCAGCAGCCCCCCGGGCTATCCTCCCTACGAGCAGTACTTC
CDR3: CASSPPGYPPYEQYF
D: -
V: TRBV5-6
J: TRBJ2-7

DNA: TGTGCCAGCAGCTTAGATTCTACGGAGCCCCAGCATTTT
CDR3: CASSLDSTEPQHF
D: -
V: TRBV11-3
J: TRBJ1-5

DNA: TGTGCCAGCAGTGAATGGGGTCAGGGAACCTACGAGCAGTACTTC
CDR3: CASSEWGQGTYEQYF
D: -
V: TRBV6-1
J: TRBJ2-7

DNA: TGTGCCAGTAGGACGGGGACTGATGGCTATAATTCACCCCTCCACTTT
CDR3: CASRTGTDGYNSPLHF
D: -
V: TRBV19
J: TRBJ1-6

DNA: TGTGCCATCAGTGAAGGGGGCAGGGAAAGCAATCAGCCCCAGCATTTT
CDR3: CAISEGGRESNQPQHF
D: TRBD1
V: TRBV10-3
J: TRBJ1-5

DNA: TGTGCCAGCAGTGTGGACAGGGGGCGGATTCAAGAGACCCAGTACTTC
CDR3: CASSVDRGRIQETQYF
D: TRBD1
V: TRBV2
J: TRBJ2-5

DNA: TGCAGTGTTTTCCTTTTAGCTGAAGCTTTCTTT
CDR3: CSVFLLAEAFF
D: -
V: TRBV20-1
J: TRBJ1-1

DNA: TGCGCCAGCAGCTTCAAAACTATACAGGGGGCCGCGGGATACGAGCAGTACTTC
CDR3: CASSFKTIQGAAGYEQYF
D: TRBD1
V: TRBV5-1
J: TRBJ2-7

DNA: TGTGCCAGCAGCTCCCCTGACAATGAGCAGTTCTTC
CDR3: CASSSPDNEQFF
D: -
V: TRBV13
J: TRBJ2-1